One and the same sample provided the 5 T cell receptor beta chains below, sequenced in a study of blood T cell repertoires in COVID-19. Sequencing was performed with immunoSEQ multiplex PCR; in TCRdb, only in-frame clones are kept and a portion is missing. The sample lists 400,000 to 450,000 clones, about 90% seen once, with 0.6% in the top ten. Sequenced material: PBMCs or T cells enriched from blood (not recorded which). Receptors were obtained from a man between 18 and 29 years old who had recovered from COVID-19.

J is TRBJ2-2 and V is TRBV2; 8 bases match TRBD2. Germline CDR1 and CDR2: SNHLY and FYNNEI. V dropped 3 bases and J dropped 1; count of bases not matched to a gene: 13. This CDR3 comprises 19 residues. The CDR3 DNA sequence: TGTGCCAGCAGTGATTCGACGGGAGGGCCTTTGGGGAACACCGGGGAGCTGTTTTTT. Its protein is CASSDSTGGPLGNTGELFF.

The chain has TRBV7-2 and TRBJ1-5, with D possibly being TRBD1 (6 bases). The V end was cut by 5 bases, the J end by 3 bases, with 14 bases between. The CDR3 is made up of 15 amino acids. The germline V gene encodes CDR1 SGHTA and CDR2 FQGNSA. The CDR3 DNA reads as TGTGCCAGCAGCCTAAGACAGGAAATCAATCAGCCCCAGCATTTT. Amino acid sequence: CASSLRQEINQPQHF.

The V gene is TRBV27, the J gene TRBJ1-3; TRBD1 agrees at 9 bases. The CDR3 length is 15 residues. Germline-derived CDR1 and CDR2 are MNHEY and SMNVEV (reference sequence). The V and J ends lost 6 bases and 2 bases, in that order; junction bases with no gene match: 5. The CDR3 nucleotides read TGTGCCAGCAGAAGACAGGGGGACGCTGGAAACACCATATATTTT. This gives the protein CASRRQGDAGNTIYF.

V is TRBV10-3 and J is TRBJ1-1; 10 positions agree with TRBD1. Germline V gives CDR1 ENHRY, CDR2 SYGVKD. J gave up 11 bases and V 0 bases, and 9 bases lay outside the gene matches. The length of the CDR3 is 15 residues. The CDR3 sequence: CAISESGQGMKEAFF. The CDR3 DNA is TGTGCCATCAGTGAGTCGGGACAGGGGATGAAGGAGGCTTTCTTT.

This clone occurred a few times. The gene calls are TRBV9 and TRBJ2-1, with a weak D call TRBD2 (6 bases). V gave up 0 bases and J gave up 7 bases, with 11 bases separating them. Germline lookup yields CDR1 SGDLS and CDR2 YYNGEE. There are 14 residues in the CDR3. In nucleotides, the CDR3 is TGTGCCAGCAGCGTAGCTGCGGGGAGTAATGAGCAGTTCTTC. This sequence encodes CASSVAAGSNEQFF. The full variable domain, rest sourced from reference TRBV9 and TRBJ2-1, is DSGVTQTPKHLITATGQRVTLRCSPRSGDLSVYWYQQSLDQGLQFLIQYYNGEERAKGNILERFSAQQFPDLHSELNLSSLELGDSALYFCASSVAAGSNEQFFGPGTRLTVL.